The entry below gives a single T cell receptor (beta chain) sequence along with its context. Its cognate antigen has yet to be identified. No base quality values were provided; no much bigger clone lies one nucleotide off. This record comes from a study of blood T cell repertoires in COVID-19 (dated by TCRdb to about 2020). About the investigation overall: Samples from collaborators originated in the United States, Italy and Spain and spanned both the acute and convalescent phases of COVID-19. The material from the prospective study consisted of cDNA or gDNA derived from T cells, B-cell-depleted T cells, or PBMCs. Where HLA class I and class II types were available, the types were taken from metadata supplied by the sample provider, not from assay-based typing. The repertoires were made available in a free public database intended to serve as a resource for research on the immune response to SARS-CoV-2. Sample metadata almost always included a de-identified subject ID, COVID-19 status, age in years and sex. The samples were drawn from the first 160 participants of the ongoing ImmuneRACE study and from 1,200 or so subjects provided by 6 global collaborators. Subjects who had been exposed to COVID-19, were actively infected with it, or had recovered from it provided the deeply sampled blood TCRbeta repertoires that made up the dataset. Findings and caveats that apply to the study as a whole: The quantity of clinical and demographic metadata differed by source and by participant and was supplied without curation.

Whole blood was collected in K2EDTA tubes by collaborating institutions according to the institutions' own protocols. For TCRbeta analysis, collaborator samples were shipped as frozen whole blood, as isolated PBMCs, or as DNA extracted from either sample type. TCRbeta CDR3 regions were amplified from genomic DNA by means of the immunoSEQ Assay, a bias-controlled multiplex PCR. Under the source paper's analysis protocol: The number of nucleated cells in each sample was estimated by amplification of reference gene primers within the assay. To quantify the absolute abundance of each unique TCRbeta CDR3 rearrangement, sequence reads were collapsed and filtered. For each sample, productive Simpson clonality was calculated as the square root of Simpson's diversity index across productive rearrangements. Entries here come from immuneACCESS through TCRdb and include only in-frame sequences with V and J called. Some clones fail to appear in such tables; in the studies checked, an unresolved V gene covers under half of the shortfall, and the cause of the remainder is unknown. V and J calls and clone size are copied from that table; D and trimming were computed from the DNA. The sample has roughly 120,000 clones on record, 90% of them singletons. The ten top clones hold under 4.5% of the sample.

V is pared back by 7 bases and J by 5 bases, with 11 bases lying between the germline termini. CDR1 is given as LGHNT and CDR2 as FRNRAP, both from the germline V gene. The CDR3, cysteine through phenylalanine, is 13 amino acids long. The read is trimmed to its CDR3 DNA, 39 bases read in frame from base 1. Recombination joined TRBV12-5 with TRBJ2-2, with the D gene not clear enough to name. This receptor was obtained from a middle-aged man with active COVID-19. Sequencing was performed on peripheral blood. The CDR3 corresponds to CASAPSRTGELFF. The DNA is TGTGCTAGTGCTCCGTCGCGGACCGGGGAGCTGTTTTTT.